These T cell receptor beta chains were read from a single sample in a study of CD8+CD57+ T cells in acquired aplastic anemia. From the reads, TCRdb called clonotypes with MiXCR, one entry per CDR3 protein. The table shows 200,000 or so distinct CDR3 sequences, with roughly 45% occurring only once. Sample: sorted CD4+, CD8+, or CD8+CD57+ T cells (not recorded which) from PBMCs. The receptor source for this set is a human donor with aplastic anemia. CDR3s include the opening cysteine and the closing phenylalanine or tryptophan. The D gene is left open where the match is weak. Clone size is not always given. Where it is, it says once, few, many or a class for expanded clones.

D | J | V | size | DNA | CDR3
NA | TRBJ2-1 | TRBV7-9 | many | TGTGCCAGCAGCTTAGCAGGGGGGCCCCTCAATGAGCAGTTCTTC | CASSLAGGPLNEQFF
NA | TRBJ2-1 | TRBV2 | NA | TGTGCCAGCAGCCGGACAGAGTACAATGAGCAGTTCTTC | CASSRTEYNEQFF
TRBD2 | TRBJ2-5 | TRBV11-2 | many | TGTGCCAGCAGCCTGGGACTAGCGGGGGGGCGAGAGACCCAGTACTTC | CASSLGLAGGRETQYF
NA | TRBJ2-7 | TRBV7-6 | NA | TGTGCCAGCAGCCTCAACTGGGATCCTACCTACGAGCAGTACTTC | CASSLNWDPTYEQYF
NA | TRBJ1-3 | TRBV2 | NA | TGTGCCAGCAGCCTCCAGCGCGGAAACACCATATATTTT | CASSLQRGNTIYF
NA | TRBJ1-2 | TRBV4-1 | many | TGCGCCAGCAGCCAAGGCAGGGGAGAAAATGGCTACACCTTC | CASSQGRGENGYTF
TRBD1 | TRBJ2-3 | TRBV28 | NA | TGTGCCAGCACACGACAGGGGGCTATTCTCACAGATACGCAGTATTTT | CASTRQGAILTDTQYF
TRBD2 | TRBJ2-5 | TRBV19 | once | TGTGCCAGTAGTCGTGTTAGCGGGGACCAAGAGACCCAGTACTTC | CASSRVSGDQETQYF
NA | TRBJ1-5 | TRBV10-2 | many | TGCGCCAGCAGTGATCAGGACAATCAGCCCCAGCATTTT | CASSDQDNQPQHF
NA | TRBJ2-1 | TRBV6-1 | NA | TGTGCCAGCAGGGAAGTGGGGGATGAGCAGTTCTTC | CASREVGDEQFF
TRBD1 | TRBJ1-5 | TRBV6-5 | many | TGTGCCAGCAGCCCCGACAGGGAACGCGGTCAGCCCCAGCATTTT | CASSPDRERGQPQHF
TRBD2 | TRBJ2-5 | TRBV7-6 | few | TGTGCCAGCAGCCGGACTAGCGGGGGAGGTGGGGAGACCCAGTACTTC | CASSRTSGGGGETQYF
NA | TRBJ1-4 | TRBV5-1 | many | TGCGCCAGCAGCTTGGCCGGGGGTGTAAATGAAAAACTGTTTTTT | CASSLAGGVNEKLFF
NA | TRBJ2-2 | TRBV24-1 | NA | TGTGCCACCAGTGACAGCGCGAACACCGGGGAGCTGTTTTTT | CATSDSANTGELFF
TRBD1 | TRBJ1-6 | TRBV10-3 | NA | TGTGCCATCAGTAAATCAGACAGGGGGTCACCCCTCCACTTT | CAISKSDRGSPLHF
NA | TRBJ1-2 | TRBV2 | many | TGTGCCAGCAGTGAGCAGGGTGCGGTCCATGGCTACACCTTC | CASSEQGAVHGYTF
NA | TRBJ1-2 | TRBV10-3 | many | TGTGCCATCAGGCCCTTGGAGGGTGTTAACTATGGCTACACCTTC | CAIRPLEGVNYGYTF
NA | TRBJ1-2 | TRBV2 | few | TGTGCCAGCAGTGCTGACAGTTTTGGTAGGGGCTATGGCTACACCTTC | CASSADSFGRGYGYTF
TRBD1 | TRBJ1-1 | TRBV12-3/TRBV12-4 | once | TGTGCCAGCAGTTGGGACAGCGCGTTGGGCACTGAAGCTTTCTTT | CASSWDSALGTEAFF
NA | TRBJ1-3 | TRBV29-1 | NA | TGCAGCGTGGCGGCCCTCTCTGGAGACACCATATATTTT | CSVAALSGDTIYF
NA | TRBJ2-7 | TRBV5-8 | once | TGTGCCAGCAGCTTGAATTCTCGACAGAGCGAGCAGTACTTC | CASSLNSRQSEQYF
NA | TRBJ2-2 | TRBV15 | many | TGTGCCACCAGCAGAGATCCCCTTCCCCCCGGGGAGCTGTTTTTT | CATSRDPLPPGELFF
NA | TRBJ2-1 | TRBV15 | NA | TGTGCCACCAGCAGTGCTTGGGACGGCTACAATGAGCAGTTCTTC | CATSSAWDGYNEQFF
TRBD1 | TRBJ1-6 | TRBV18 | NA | TGTGCCAGCTCACTCGGGACAGGTTATAATTCACCCCTCCACTTT | CASSLGTGYNSPLHF
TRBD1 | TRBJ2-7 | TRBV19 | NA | TGTGCCAGTAGTCGGGACAGGGGGCCCTACGAGCAGTACTTC | CASSRDRGPYEQYF
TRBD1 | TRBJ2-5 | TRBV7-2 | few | TGTGCCAGCAGCCCTGGACAGGGTTTAAGAGAGACCCAGTACTTC | CASSPGQGLRETQYF
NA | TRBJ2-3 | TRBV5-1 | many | TGCGCCAGCAGCTCGACCCTAGATAAGACAGATACGCAGTATTTT | CASSSTLDKTDTQYF
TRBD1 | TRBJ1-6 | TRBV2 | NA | TGTGCTAGCAGGGGGGATACACATAATTCACCCCTCCACTTT | CASRGDTHNSPLHF
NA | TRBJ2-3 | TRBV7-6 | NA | TGTGCCAGCAGCTTAAGCTCCCGGGATACGCAGTATTTT | CASSLSSRDTQYF
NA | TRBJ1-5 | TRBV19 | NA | TGTGCCAGTAGAACAAGGGGTACCCAGCATTTT | CASRTRGTQHF
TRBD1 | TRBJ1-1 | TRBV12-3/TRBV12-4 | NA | TGTGCCAATGGACAACAGGGGCGGAACACTGAAGCTTTCTTT | CANGQQGRNTEAFF